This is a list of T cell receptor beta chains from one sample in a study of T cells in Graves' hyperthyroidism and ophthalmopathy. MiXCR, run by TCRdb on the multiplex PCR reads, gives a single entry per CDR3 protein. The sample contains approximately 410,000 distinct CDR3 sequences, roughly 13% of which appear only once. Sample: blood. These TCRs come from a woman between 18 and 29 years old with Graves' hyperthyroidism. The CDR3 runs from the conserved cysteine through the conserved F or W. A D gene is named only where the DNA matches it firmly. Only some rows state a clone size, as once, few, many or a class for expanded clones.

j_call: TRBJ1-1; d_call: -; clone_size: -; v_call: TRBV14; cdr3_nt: TGTGCCAGCAGCCAAGATCTCTGGACAGAAGCTTTCTTT; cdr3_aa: CASSQDLWTEAFF
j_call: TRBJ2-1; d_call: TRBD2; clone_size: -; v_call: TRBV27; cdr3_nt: TGTGCCAGCAGTTTTCGGCGGGAGAACAATGAGCAGTTCTTC; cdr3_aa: CASSFRRENNEQFF
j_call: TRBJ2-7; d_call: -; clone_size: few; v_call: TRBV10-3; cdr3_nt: TGTGCCATCAGTGTCAACAACCACCCTACCGAGCAGTACTTC; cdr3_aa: CAISVNNHPTEQYF
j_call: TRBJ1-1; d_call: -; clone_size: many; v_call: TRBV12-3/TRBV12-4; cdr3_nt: TGTGCCAGCAGAGGACAGTTCATGAACACTGAAGCTTTCTTT; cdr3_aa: CASRGQFMNTEAFF
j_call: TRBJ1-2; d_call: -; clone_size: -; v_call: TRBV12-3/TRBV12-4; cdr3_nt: TGTGCCAGCAGCCCCGGGACACACTATGGCTACACCTTC; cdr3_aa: CASSPGTHYGYTF
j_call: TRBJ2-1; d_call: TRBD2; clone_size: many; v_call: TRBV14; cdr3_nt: TGTGCCAGCAGCCTAATTTCAGCGGGAGGGTGGAATGAGCAGTTCTTC; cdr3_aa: CASSLISAGGWNEQFF
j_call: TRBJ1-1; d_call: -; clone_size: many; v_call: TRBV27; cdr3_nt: TGTGCCAGCGGCAGGGAGAACACTGAAGCTTTCTTT; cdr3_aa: CASGRENTEAFF
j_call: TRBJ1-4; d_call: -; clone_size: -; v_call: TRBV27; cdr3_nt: TGTGCCAGCAGTTTATCAGTCAAACATAATGAAAAACTGTTTTTT; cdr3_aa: CASSLSVKHNEKLFF
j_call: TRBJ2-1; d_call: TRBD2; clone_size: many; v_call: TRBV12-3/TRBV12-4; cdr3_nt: TGTGCCAGCAGTGCCGGGACTAGCGGGAGAGAGTCCTACAATGAGCAGTTCTTC; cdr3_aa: CASSAGTSGRESYNEQFF
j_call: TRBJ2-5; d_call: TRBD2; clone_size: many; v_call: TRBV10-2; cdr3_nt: TGCGCCAGCAGTGAGTCTTTCGCTAGCGGGAGTTTAACTCGAGAGACCCAGTACTTC; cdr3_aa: CASSESFASGSLTRETQYF
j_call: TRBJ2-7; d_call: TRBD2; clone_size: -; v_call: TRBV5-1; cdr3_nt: TGCGCCAGCAGCCAAGGGACTAGCGGGGACTACGAGCAGTACTTC; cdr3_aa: CASSQGTSGDYEQYF
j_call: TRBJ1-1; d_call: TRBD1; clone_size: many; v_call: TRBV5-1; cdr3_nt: TGCGCCAGCAGCGCGACAGGGACGGACACTGAAGCTTTCTTT; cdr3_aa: CASSATGTDTEAFF
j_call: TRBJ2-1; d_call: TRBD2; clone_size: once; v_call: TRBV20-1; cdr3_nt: TGCAGTGCCCCCTCCCAAACTAGCGGGAAATACAATGAGCAGTTCTTC; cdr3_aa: CSAPSQTSGKYNEQFF
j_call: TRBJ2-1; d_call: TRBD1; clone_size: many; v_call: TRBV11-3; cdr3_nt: TGTGCCAGCAGCGCGACAGGGGGCGCCTACAATGAGCAGTTCTTC; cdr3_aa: CASSATGGAYNEQFF
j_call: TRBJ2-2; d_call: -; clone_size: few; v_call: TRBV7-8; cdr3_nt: TGTGCCAGCAGCTTACTGCGGGAAAGCACCGGGGAGCTGTTTTTT; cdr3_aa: CASSLLRESTGELFF
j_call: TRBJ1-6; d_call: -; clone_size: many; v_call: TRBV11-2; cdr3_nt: TGTGCCAGCAGCTTAGTGAGCTCCTATAATTCACCCCTCCACTTT; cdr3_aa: CASSLVSSYNSPLHF
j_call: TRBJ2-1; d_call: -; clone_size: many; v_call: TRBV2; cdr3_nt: TGTGCCAGCAGTGAAAACCCTCCGAGCTCCTACAATGAGCAGTTCTTC; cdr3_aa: CASSENPPSSYNEQFF
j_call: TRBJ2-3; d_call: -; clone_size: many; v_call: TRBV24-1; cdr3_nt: TGTGCCACCAGTGACCTTATAGATACGCAGTATTTT; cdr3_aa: CATSDLIDTQYF
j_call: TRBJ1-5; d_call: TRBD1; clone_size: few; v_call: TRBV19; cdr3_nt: TGTGCCAGTACCCGAAGCCGGGACAGGGGCGGAAGCAATCAGCCCCAGCATTTT; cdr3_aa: CASTRSRDRGGSNQPQHF
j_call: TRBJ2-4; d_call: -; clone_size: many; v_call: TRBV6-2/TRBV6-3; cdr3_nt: TGTGCCACACGCAACGGAGGCCGGGCCAAAAACATTCAGTACTTC; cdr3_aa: CATRNGGRAKNIQYF
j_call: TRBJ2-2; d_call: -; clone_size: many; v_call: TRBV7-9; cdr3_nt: TGTGCCAGCAGCTCACACCGACAGACGAACACCGGGGAGCTGTTTTTT; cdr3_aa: CASSSHRQTNTGELFF
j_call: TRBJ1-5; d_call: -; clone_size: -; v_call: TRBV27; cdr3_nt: TGTGCCAGCAGCCTCGAGGTGGATCAGCCCCAGCATTTT; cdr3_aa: CASSLEVDQPQHF
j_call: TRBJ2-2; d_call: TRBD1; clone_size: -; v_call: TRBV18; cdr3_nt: TGTGCCAGCTCACCGAAGACAGGGTATACCGGGGAGCTGTTTTTT; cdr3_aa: CASSPKTGYTGELFF
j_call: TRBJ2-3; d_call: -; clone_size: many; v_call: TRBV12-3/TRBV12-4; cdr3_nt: TGTGCCAGCAGACCGACAGGAGGCAATACGCAGTATTTT; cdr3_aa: CASRPTGGNTQYF
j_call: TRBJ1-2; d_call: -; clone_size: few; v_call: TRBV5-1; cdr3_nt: TGCGCCAGCAGCACGACAGGCCTTACGGGGGGCTACACCTTC; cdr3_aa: CASSTTGLTGGYTF
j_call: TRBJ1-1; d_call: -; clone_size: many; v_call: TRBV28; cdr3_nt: TGTGCCAGCAGTTCAGAGGCGGGCGATTTGGGGACTGAAGCTTTCTTT; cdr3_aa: CASSSEAGDLGTEAFF
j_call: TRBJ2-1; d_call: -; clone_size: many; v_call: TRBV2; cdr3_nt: TGTGCCAGCATCGGCGGGACCTCCTACAATGAGCAGTTCTTC; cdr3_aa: CASIGGTSYNEQFF
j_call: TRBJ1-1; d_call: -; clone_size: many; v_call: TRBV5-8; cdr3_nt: TGTGCCAGCAGCTTAGAACAACAATCAATAATGAACACTGAAGCTTTCTTT; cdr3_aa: CASSLEQQSIMNTEAFF
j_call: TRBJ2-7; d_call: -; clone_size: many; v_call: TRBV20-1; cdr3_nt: TGCAGTGCTAGTTCCGGCCACGAGCAGTACTTC; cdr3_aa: CSASSGHEQYF
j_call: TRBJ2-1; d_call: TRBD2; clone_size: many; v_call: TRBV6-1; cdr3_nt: TGTGCCAGCAGTCTAGCGGGAGTTCACTACAATGAGCAGTTCTTC; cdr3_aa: CASSLAGVHYNEQFF
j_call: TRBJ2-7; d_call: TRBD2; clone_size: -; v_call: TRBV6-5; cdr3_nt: TGTGCCAGCAGTTACTCGCCAGAGACTAGCGGTCTCCGCTCCTACGAGCAGTACTTC; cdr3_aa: CASSYSPETSGLRSYEQYF
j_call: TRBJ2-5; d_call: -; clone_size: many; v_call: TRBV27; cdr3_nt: TGTGCCAGCAGTTTAACGGGGCCTCCGGGCGAGACCCAGTACTTC; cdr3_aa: CASSLTGPPGETQYF
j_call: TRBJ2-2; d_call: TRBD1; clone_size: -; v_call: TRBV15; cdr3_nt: TGTGCCACCAGCGAGACAGGGCTGGGCGGGGAGCTGTTTTTT; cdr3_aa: CATSETGLGGELFF
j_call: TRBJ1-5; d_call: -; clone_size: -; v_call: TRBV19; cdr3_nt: TGTGCCAGTAGTATGGACGGAACCTATCAGCCCCGGCATTTT; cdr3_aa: CASSMDGTYQPRHF
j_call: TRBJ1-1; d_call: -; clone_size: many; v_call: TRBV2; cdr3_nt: TGTGCCAGCAGGCCCCCATCAAGGGCCATTTTAATGAACACTGAAGCTTTCTTT; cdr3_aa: CASRPPSRAILMNTEAFF
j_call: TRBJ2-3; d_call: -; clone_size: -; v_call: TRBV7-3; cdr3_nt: TGTGCCAGCAGCTTAACTTCGCAAATCACAGATACGCAGTATTTT; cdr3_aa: CASSLTSQITDTQYF
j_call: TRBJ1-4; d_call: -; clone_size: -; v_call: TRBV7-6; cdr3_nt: TGTGCCAGCAGCTTATCGAATCGTGATAATGAAAAACTGTTTTTT; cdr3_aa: CASSLSNRDNEKLFF
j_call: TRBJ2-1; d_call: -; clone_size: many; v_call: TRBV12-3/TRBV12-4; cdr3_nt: TGTGCCAGCAGGCCGAAAACCGTACTAGCAAACTCCTACAATGAGCAGTTCTTC; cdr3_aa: CASRPKTVLANSYNEQFF
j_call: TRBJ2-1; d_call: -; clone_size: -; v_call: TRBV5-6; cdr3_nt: TGTGCCAGCAGCTTGGTTCTCAATGAGCAGTTCTTC; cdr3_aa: CASSLVLNEQFF
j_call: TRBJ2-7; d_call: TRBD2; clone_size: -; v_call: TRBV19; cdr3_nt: TGTGCCAGTAGTCGCCGACTAGCGGGCTTCGGCGAGCAGTACTTC; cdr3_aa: CASSRRLAGFGEQYF
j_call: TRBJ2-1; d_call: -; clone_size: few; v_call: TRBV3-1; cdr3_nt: TGTGCCAGCAGCCAAGCCCTTAGTCGTCAGTTCTTC; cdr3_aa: CASSQALSRQFF